This record covers a single TCR beta chain. Its antigen is unidentified. This entry belongs to a study of T cells after yellow fever vaccination. Study overall: The SMART-Seq v4 Ultra Low Input method served to prepare the low-cell-number fractions.

The CDR3 spans 14 residues. The germline gives CDR1 KGHSH, CDR2 LQKENI. V was clipped by 8 bases and J by 2 bases, with 16 bases between them. TCRdb fed the 5' RACE reads into MiXCR, producing one record per CDR3 protein. Of a few hundred thousand distinct CDR3 sequences in the sample, approximately 4% were seen once. The study, taken as a whole, reports: Weaker, the secondary response had a peak occurring faster, on day 5 versus 15. Subsequent booster samples again held most clones from primary vaccination (more than 95% CD4, roughly 90% CD8).

The source is a man younger than 30 who received the YFV17D yellow fever vaccine. The J gene is TRBJ2-7, the V gene TRBV18; D is uncertain. This sample comprised PBMCs, obtained 5 days after the yellow fever booster vaccination. The CDR3 DNA reads as TGTGCCAGCACCCTGACCGGACGGGCCTACGAGCAGTACTTC. Translation gives CASTLTGRAYEQYF. Combining the CDR3 with reference TRBV18 and TRBJ2-7 gives the whole variable domain NAGVMQNPRHLVRRRGQEARLRCSPMKGHSHVYWYRQLPEEGLKFMVYLQKENIIDESGMPKERFSAEFPKEGPSILRIQQVVRGDSAAYFCASTLTGRAYEQYFGPGTRLTVT.